This T cell receptor (beta chain) was recorded in a study of shared clonotypes between healthy human individuals. The wider study: Each donor contributed plates that comprised three CD4 naive, three CD4 memory, two CD8 naive and one CD8 memory.

CDR1 is LNHNV and CDR2 is YYDKDF in the germline V gene (reference sequence). Trimming left V 3 bases short and J 8 bases short, with 13 bases between. This CDR3 is 14 amino acids long. Each cell subset's genomic DNA was divided evenly among several immunoSEQ plates. Assay used: immunoSEQ multiplex PCR; TCRdb lists only in-frame clones, some missing. Here the sample spans 2,100,000 or so clones, approximately 96% being singletons. The sequencing sample was made of naive CD4+ T cells sorted from blood. Subset noted: CD45RA+ positively selected. The chain joins TRBV15 to TRBJ1-4; D possibly corresponds to TRBD1 (5 bases). The source is a man between 18 and 29 years old in good health. In DNA, the CDR3 is TGTGCCACCAGCAGGGGGGGGATTATGGAAAAACTGTTTTTT. Translation gives CATSRGGIMEKLFF.